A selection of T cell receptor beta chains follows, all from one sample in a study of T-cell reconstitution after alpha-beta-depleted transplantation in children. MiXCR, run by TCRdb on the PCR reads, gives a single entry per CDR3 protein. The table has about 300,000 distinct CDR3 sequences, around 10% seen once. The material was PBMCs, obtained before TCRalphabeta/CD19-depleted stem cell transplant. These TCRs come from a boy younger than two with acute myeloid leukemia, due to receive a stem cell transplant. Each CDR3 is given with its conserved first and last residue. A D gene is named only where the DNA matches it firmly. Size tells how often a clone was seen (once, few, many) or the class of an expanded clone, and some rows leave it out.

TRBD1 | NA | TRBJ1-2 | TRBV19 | CASSIHLDRGYGYTF | TGTGCCAGTAGTATTCATTTGGACAGGGGCTATGGCTACACCTTC
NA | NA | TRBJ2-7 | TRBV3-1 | CASSHRLSYEQYF | TGTGCCAGCAGCCATCGACTTAGCTACGAGCAGTACTTC
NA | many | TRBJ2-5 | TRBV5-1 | CASSLVGRETQYF | TGCGCCAGCAGCTTAGTAGGGAGGGAGACCCAGTACTTC
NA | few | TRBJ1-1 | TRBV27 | CASRRRKMNTEAFF | TGTGCCAGCAGGAGGAGGAAAATGAACACTGAAGCTTTCTTT
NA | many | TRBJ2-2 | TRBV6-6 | CASIGNTGELFF | TGTGCCAGCATTGGTAACACCGGGGAGCTGTTTTTT
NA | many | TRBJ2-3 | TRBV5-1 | CASSFGGRSTDTQYF | TGCGCCAGCAGCTTTGGTGGCCGTAGCACAGATACGCAGTATTTT
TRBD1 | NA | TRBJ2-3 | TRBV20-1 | CSATRDREADTQYF | TGCAGTGCCACGAGGGACAGGGAGGCAGATACGCAGTATTTT
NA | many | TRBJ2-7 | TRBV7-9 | CASSLAPDTDYEQYF | TGTGCCAGCAGCTTAGCTCCGGACACGGACTACGAGCAGTACTTC
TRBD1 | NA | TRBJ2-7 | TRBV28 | CASSYRGNSYEQYF | TGTGCCAGCAGTTACAGGGGGAACTCCTACGAGCAGTACTTC
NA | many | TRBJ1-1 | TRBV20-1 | CSASRGGPDTEAFF | TGCAGTGCTAGCCGGGGGGGGCCCGACACTGAAGCTTTCTTT
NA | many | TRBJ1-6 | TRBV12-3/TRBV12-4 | CASSFLPNSLHF | TGTGCCAGCAGTTTCCTACCCAATTCCCTCCACTTT
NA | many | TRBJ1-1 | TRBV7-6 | CASSSTRRGATEAFF | TGTGCCAGCAGCTCTACACGGCGGGGGGCGACTGAAGCTTTCTTT
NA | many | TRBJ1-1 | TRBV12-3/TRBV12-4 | CASSLSRVTEAFF | TGTGCCAGCAGTTTATCTAGGGTCACTGAAGCTTTCTTT
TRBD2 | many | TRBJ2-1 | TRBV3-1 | CASSLIAGGLNEQFF | TGTGCCAGCAGCCTAATAGCGGGGGGCCTCAATGAGCAGTTCTTC
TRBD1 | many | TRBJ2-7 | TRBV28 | CASSLPPGGSYEQYF | TGTGCCAGCAGTTTACCCCCAGGGGGCTCCTACGAGCAGTACTTC
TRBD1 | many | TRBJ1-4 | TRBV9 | CASSVDEGGRVNEKLFF | TGTGCCAGCAGCGTAGATGAAGGGGGCCGGGTTAATGAAAAACTGTTTTTT
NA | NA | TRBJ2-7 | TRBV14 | CASSPRGGGSYEQYF | TGTGCCAGCAGCCCGAGGGGAGGGGGCTCCTACGAGCAGTACTTC
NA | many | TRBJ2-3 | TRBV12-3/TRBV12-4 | CASRQQGATDTQYF | TGTGCCAGCAGGCAACAGGGAGCCACAGATACGCAGTATTTT
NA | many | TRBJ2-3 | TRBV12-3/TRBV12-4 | CASSSGPTDTQYF | TGTGCCAGCAGTTCGGGCCCCACTGATACGCAGTATTTT
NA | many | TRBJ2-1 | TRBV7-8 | CASSLIGAGRNEQFF | TGTGCCAGCAGCTTAATCGGGGCGGGCCGGAATGAGCAGTTCTTC
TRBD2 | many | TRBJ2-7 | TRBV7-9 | CASSGRLAGWEQYF | TGTGCCAGCAGCGGCAGACTAGCGGGATGGGAGCAGTACTTC
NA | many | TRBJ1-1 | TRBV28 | CASSFRRDAFF | TGTGCCAGCAGTTTTCGCAGGGATGCTTTCTTT
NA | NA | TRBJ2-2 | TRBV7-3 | CASSLTPRGSGELFF | TGTGCCAGCAGCTTAACTCCCCGAGGATCCGGGGAGCTGTTTTTT
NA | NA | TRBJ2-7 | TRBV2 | CASTPDSYEQYF | TGTGCCAGCACCCCGGACAGCTACGAGCAGTACTTC
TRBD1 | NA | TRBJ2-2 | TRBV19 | CASSIPRTGNTGELFF | TGTGCCAGTAGTATCCCTAGGACAGGGAACACCGGGGAGCTGTTTTTT
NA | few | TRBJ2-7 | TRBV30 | CAWTPKASYEQYF | TGTGCCTGGACCCCAAAGGCGTCCTACGAGCAGTACTTC
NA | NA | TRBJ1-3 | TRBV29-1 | CSVEESSRNTIYF | TGCAGCGTTGAAGAGAGCTCTAGAAACACCATATATTTT
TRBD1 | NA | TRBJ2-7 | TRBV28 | CASSWVAGTGAYEQYF | TGTGCCAGCAGTTGGGTCGCCGGGACAGGGGCGTACGAGCAGTACTTC
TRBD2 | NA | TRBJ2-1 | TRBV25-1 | CASSERTSGRVSEQFF | TGTGCCAGCAGTGAGCGGACTAGCGGGAGGGTTAGTGAGCAGTTCTTC
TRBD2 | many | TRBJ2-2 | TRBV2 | CASSGGGNTGELFF | TGTGCCAGCAGTGGGGGGGGGAACACCGGGGAGCTGTTTTTT
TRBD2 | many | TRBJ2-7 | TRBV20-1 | CSAIRLAGAFTYEQYF | TGCAGTGCTATCCGGCTAGCGGGAGCCTTTACCTACGAGCAGTACTTC
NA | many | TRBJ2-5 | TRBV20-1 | CSARGVDSQETQYF | TGCAGTGCTAGAGGGGTGGACTCCCAAGAGACCCAGTACTTC
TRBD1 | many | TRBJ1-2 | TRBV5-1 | CASSSTPDRVYGYTF | TGCGCCAGCAGCTCGACCCCTGACAGGGTCTATGGCTACACCTTC
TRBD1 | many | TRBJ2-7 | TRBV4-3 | CASSQDRGHHHYF | TGCGCCAGCAGCCAAGATAGGGGGCATCATCATTACTTC
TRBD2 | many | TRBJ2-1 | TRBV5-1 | CASSLALAGRNEQFF | TGCGCCAGCAGCTTGGCTCTAGCGGGCCGCAATGAGCAGTTCTTC
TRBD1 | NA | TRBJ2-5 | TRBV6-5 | CASSYSMTGGAETQYF | TGTGCCAGCAGTTACTCTATGACAGGGGGCGCAGAGACCCAGTACTTC
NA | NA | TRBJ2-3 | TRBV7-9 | CARSPVGTDTQYF | TGTGCCAGATCCCCCGTGGGCACAGATACGCAGTATTTT
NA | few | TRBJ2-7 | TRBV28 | CASSVTGTLYEQYF | TGTGCCAGCAGCGTCACCGGGACACTCTACGAGCAGTACTTC
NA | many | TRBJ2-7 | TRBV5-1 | CASNTAGPSYEQYF | TGCGCCAGCAATACTGCAGGGCCCTCCTACGAGCAGTACTTC
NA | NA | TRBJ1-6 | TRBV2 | CASRRDLVGPLHF | TGTGCCAGCAGACGGGACCTAGTGGGTCCCCTCCACTTT
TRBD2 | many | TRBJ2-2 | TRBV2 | CASSEIPSLAGGTGELFF | TGTGCCAGCAGTGAAATTCCCTCACTAGCGGGAGGCACCGGGGAGCTGTTTTTT
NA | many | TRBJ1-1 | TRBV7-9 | CASSLLVLNTEAFF | TGTGCCAGCAGCTTACTTGTCTTGAACACTGAAGCTTTCTTT
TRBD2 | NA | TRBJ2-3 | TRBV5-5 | CASSFDPGLGTDTQYF | TGTGCCAGCAGCTTTGATCCGGGACTAGGCACAGATACGCAGTATTTT
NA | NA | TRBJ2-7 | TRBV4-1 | CASSQVTGDLEQYF | TGCGCCAGCAGCCAAGTTACGGGGGACCTCGAGCAGTACTTC
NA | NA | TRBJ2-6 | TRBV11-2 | CASTLTQPGANVLTF | TGTGCCAGCACCCTGACACAACCTGGGGCCAACGTCCTGACTTTC
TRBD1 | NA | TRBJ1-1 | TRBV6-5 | CASSYSSGGIEAFF | TGTGCCAGCAGTTACTCATCAGGGGGTATTGAAGCTTTCTTT
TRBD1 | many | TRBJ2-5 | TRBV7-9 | CASSSTGMEETQYF | TGTGCCAGCAGCTCGACAGGGATGGAAGAGACCCAGTACTTC
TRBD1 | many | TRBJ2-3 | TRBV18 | CASSPRDSRTDTQYF | TGTGCCAGCTCACCAAGGGACAGCCGCACAGATACGCAGTATTTT
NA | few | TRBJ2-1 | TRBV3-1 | CASTPGRRSYNEQFF | TGTGCCAGCACCCCCGGCCGACGCTCCTACAATGAGCAGTTCTTC
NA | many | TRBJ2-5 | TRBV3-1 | CASSQFQETQYF | TGTGCCAGCAGCCAATTCCAAGAGACCCAGTACTTC
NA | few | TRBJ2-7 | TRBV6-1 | CASRELGFYEQYF | TGTGCCAGCAGGGAGTTGGGGTTCTACGAGCAGTACTTC
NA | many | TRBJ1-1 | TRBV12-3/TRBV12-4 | CASSQGMPEAFF | TGTGCCAGCAGTCAGGGTATGCCTGAAGCTTTCTTT
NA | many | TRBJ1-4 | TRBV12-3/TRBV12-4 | CASSPSGYGEKLFF | TGTGCCAGCAGCCCTTCAGGGTATGGTGAAAAACTGTTTTTT
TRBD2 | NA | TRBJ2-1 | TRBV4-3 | CASSQDTSGYNEQFF | TGCGCCAGCAGCCAAGATACTAGCGGATACAATGAGCAGTTCTTC
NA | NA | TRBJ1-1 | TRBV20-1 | CSARVGPNTEAFF | TGCAGTGCTAGAGTAGGCCCGAACACTGAAGCTTTCTTT
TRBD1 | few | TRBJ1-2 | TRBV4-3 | CASSQDRFWTGGERYTF | TGCGCCAGCAGCCAAGATCGATTCTGGACAGGGGGCGAACGCTACACCTTC
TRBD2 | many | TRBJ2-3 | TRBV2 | CASSDSGRSPDTQYF | TGTGCCAGCAGTGATAGCGGGAGGAGCCCAGATACGCAGTATTTT